This TCR beta chain was documented in a study of blood T cells in healthy people across ages. Study-level results: Versus aged donors, long-lived donors had higher diversity and more naive CD4+ cells. Diversity figures derived from one million T cells were judged to underestimate the true value.

With a J-beta primer mix and a sample-barcoded 5' primer, a second PCR ran about 6 to 11 cycles. Via MiXCR, TCRdb re-called the 5' RACE reads, giving one row per CDR3 protein. Among about 680,000 distinct CDR3 sequences, 49% were seen once, and the ten largest hold roughly a third. Remarks on this clonotype: Its antigen is unidentified.

This CDR3 contains 15 residues. V lost 3 bases, J lost 2 bases, and 13 bases lay in between. Germline V lookup: CDR1 SNHLY, CDR2 FYNNEI. The sequenced sample was blood. The rearrangement uses TRBV2 and TRBJ2-5; D remains unclear. This sequence originates from a woman in her sixties or seventies in good health. CDR3: CASSDALARQETQYF. In DNA form, the CDR3 reads TGTGCCAGCAGTGATGCGTTAGCCAGGCAAGAGACCCAGTACTTC.